One T cell receptor (beta chain) is described in this entry. The germline V gene has CDR1 SGHAT and CDR2 FQNNGV. The CDR3 consists of 14 residues. V was shortened by 5 bases and J by 3 bases, with 14 bases between the two germline ends. The data were produced by immunoSEQ multiplex PCR, yet TCRdb's version contains in-frame clones alone and is incomplete. The sample lists roughly 200,000 clones, around 84% occurring once. This sample is part of a study of blood T cell repertoires in COVID-19. Study background: The analysed material was cDNA or gDNA that came from T cells, B-cell-depleted T cells, or PBMCs.

Sequencing was carried out using PBMCs or T cells enriched from blood (not recorded which). V is TRBV11-2 and J is TRBJ2-7; TRBD1 is a possible D gene (6 bases). This receptor was taken from a woman aged 25 to 39 who had been exposed to COVID-19. The CDR3 DNA sequence: TGTGCCAGCAGCCCTACTACACAGGGCTACGAGCAGTACTTC. Residues: CASSPTTQGYEQYF.